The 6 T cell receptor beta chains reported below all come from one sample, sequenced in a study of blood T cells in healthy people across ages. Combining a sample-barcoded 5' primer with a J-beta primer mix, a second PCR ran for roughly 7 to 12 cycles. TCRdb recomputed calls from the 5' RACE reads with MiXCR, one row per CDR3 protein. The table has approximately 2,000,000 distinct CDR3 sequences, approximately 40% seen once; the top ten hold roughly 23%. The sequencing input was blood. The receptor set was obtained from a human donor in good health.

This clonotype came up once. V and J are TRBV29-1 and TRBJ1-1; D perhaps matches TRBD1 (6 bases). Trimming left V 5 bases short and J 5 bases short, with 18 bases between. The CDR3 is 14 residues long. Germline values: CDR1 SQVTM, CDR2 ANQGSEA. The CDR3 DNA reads TGCAGCGTTCTTTACCCTCAAAGGGGGACTGAAGCTTTCTTT. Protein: CSVLYPQRGTEAFF. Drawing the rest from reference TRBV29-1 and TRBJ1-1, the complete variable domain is SAVISQKPSRDICQRGTSLTIQCQVDSQVTMMFWYRQQPGQSLTLIATANQGSEATYESGFVIDKFPISRPNLTFSTLTVSNMSPEDSSIYLCSVLYPQRGTEAFFGQGTRLTVV.

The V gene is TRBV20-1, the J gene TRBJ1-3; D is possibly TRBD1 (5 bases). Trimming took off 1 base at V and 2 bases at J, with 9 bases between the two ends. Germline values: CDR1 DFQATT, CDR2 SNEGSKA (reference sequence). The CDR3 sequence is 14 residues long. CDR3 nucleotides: TGCAGTGCTAGAGGGAAAGGGGCTGGAAACACCATATATTTT. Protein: CSARGKGAGNTIYF.

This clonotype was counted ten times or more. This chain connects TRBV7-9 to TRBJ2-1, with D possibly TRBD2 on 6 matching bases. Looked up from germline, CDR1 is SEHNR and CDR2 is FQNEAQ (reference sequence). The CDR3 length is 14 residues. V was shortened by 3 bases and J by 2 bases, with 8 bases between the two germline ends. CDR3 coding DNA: TGTGCCAGCAGCTTCCCGGGGGCCTACAATGAGCAGTTCTTC. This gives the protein CASSFPGAYNEQFF.

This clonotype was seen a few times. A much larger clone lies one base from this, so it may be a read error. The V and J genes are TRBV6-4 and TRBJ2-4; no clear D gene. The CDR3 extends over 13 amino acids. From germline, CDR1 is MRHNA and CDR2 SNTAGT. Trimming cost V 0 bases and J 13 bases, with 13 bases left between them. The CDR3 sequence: CASSDSGTHEQYF. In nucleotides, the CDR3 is TGTGCCAGCAGTGACTCGGGAACCCATGAGCAGTACTTC.

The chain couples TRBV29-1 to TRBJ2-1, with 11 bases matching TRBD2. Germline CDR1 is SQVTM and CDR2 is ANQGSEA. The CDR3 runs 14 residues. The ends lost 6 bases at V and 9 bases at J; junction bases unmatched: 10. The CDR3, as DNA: TGCAGCGTCGCCCATAGCGGGGGGGCCTCTGAGCAGTTCTTC. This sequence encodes CSVAHSGGASEQFF.

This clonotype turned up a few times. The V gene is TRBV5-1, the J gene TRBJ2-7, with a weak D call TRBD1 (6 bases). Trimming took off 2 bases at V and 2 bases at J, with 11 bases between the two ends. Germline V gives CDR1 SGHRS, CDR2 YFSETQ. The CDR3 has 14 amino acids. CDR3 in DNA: TGCGCCAGCAGCTTCCGAGGGGACACCTACGAGCAGTACTTC. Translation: CASSFRGDTYEQYF.